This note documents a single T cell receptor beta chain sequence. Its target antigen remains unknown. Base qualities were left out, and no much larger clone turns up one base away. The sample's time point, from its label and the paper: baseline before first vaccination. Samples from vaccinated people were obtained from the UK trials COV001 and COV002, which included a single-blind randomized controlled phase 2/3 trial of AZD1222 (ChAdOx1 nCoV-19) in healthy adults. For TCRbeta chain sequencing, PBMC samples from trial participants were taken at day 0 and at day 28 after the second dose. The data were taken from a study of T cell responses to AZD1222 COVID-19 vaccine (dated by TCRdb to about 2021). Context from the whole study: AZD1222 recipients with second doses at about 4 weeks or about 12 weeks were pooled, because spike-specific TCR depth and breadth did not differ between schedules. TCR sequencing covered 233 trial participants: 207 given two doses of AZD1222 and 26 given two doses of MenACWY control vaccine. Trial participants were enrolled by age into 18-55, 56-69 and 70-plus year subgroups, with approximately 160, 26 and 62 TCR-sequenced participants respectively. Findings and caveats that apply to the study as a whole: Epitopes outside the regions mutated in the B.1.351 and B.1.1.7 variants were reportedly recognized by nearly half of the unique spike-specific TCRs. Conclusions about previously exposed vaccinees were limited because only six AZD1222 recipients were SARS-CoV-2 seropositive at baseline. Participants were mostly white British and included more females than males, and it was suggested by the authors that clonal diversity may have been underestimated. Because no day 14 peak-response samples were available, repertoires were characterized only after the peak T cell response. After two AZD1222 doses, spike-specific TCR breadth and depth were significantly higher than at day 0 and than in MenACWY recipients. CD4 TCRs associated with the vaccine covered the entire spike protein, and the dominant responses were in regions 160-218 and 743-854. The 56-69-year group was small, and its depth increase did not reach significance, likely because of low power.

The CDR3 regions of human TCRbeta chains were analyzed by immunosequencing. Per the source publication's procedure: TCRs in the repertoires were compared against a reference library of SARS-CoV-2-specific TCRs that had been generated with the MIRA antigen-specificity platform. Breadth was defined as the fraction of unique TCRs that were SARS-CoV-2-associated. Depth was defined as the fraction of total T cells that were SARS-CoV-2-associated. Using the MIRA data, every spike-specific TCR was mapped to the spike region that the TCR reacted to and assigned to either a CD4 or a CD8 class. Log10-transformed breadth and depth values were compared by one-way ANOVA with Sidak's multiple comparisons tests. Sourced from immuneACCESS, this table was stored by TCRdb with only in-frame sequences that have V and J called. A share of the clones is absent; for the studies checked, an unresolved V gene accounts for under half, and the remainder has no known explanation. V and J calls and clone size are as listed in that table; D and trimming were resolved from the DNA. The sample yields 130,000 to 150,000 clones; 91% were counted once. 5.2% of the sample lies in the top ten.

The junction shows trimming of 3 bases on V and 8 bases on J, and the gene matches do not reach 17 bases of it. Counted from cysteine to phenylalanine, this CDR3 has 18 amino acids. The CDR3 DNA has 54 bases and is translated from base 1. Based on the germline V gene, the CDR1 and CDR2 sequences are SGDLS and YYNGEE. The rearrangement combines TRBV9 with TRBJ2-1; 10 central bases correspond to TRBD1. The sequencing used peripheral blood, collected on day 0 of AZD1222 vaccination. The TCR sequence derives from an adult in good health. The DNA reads TGTGCCAGCAGCGCCAGATCTCTAATCGGGACAGGGGATGATGAGCAGTTCTTC. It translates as CASSARSLIGTGDDEQFF.